This T cell receptor (beta chain) was recorded in a study of memory CD8 T cells in hepatitis C reinfection (dated by TCRdb to 2016 to 2017). Study-level background: Among the donors, a few cleared two back-to-back HCV infections on their own, whereas two got rid of a primary infection but ended up chronically infected after reinfection. HCV reinfection was defined as a positive HCV RNA test following two negative tests taken at least 60 days apart. Peak reinfection samples were taken from 3 to 8 weeks after reinfection was detected. In 4 to 6 donors, the study followed the TCR beta repertoire of virus-specific CD8 T cells over time through an HCV reinfection episode. Between about 2008 and 2012, roughly five reinfection cases with stored pre-reinfection samples were identified. In the reinfection study, participants who had previously resolved an HCV infection were followed up every 3 months. Previously published longitudinal data on tetramer+ CD8 T cell frequency were used to select the peak reinfection time point. General study outcomes and caveats: Because the study included only 4 to 6 donors, definitive conclusions about public clonotypes linked to secondary clearance could not be reached.

Comment on this clone: No cognate antigen has been identified for it. The sample holds no much larger clone one base away, and base qualities are not on file.

The receptor library was made with the immunoSEQ multiplex PCR assay. Genomic DNA was pulled from the sorted cells, and the automated high-throughput method of Adaptive Biotechnologies was used to sequence the TCR beta V, D and J regions. A two-step, bias-controlled multiplex PCR was used to amplify the CDR3 regions. Amplified TCR beta libraries were sequenced on an Illumina instrument. Per the source publication's procedure: Demultiplexed reads were processed to reduce amplification and sequencing bias, and the IMGT database was used to assign CDR3 sequences to gene families. ImmunoSEQ software version 2.0 was used to analyze the repertoire data. Clonotype lists were filtered to remove out-of-frame sequences as well as sequences containing stop codons in the CDR3. Clonotypes below 0.01% frequency were excluded because they corresponded to less than one cell. Richness was calculated by dividing observed richness by the number of input cells, and evenness was calculated by dividing Shannon entropy by the log of observed richness. Simpson diversity and Morisita-Horn overlap indices were used to quantify repertoire diversity and similarity between time points. Clonotypes were grouped as dominant (>1%), sub-dominant (0.5-0.99%), low abundance (0.1-0.49%) or lowest abundance (<0.1%). The germline index was obtained by subtracting total nucleotide additions from total CDR3 length and then dividing the result by total CDR3 length. TCRdb's version of the immuneACCESS table is confined to in-frame rearrangements and falls short of the full clone set. An unresolved V gene accounts for under half of the shortfall where checked; the remainder is of unknown origin. The V and J calls and the clone size are those of that table, but D and trimming were determined from the DNA. The sample table lists 44,000 or so clones, more than 75% of them with a count of one. Around 1.2% of the sample is taken by the ten largest.

V gives up 2 bases and J gives up 0 bases, and the segment between their germline ends measures 8 bases. The CDR3 runs 14 amino acids, cysteine and phenylalanine included. This entry keeps only the CDR3 DNA: 42 bases, framed from base 1. From a lookup of the germline V gene, CDR1 and CDR2 are SGHTS and YDEGEE. The time point tag for this specimen amounts to: peak reinfection, 3 to 8 weeks after reinfection detection. Sorted cells were sequenced directly ex vivo, with no in vitro expansion before TCR sequencing. Donors were people who inject drugs enrolled in the Montreal Acute Hepatitis C Cohort Study (HEPCO) in Canada. As controls, total naive CD8 T cells were sorted as viable CD3+ CD8+ CD45RO- cells from two donors at all three reinfection time points. Before sorting, cryopreserved peripheral blood mononuclear cells were thawed and CD8 T cells were purified from those thawed cells. The MACS CD8+ T cell Isolation Kit was used to enrich CD8 T cells through negative selection. Cells were sorted on a BD FACSAria II sorter running FACSDiva software, and FlowJo was used to analyze the data.

The chain is made from TRBV5-8 and TRBJ1-1, with a weak D call of TRBD1 (5 bases match). The source is a young man with hepatitis C virus infection. Sequencing was carried out using naive CD8+ T cells sorted from blood. The cell subset or site label of this sample denotes: total naive CD8+CD45RO- T cells. Here the CDR3 is given as CASSLVGVNTEAFF. The sequence in DNA is TGTGCCAGCAGCTTAGTAGGGGTGAACACTGAAGCTTTCTTT.